The TCR beta chain under discussion was sequenced for a study of technical replicates of blood from a handful of donors. The data were produced by immunoSEQ multiplex PCR, yet TCRdb's version contains in-frame clones alone and is incomplete. The sample carries tens of thousands of clones, around 86% recorded once. The CDR3 has 17 amino acids. With 5 bases clipped from V and 2 bases from J, the junction kept 13 bases outside the gene matches. Germline V lookup: CDR1 SEHNR, CDR2 FQNEAQ (reference sequence). This clone was recorded only once. The TCR sequence derives from a human donor in good health. Some clones in this sample may be carry-over from other donors' samples. The chain uses TRBV7-9 and TRBJ2-5; 8 bases line up with TRBD2. The source material was PBMCs. CDR3 nucleotide sequence: TGTGCCAGCAGCCCCCCGGGACTAGAGTTTTTTCAAGAGACCCAGTACTTC. This encodes CASSPPGLEFFQETQYF.